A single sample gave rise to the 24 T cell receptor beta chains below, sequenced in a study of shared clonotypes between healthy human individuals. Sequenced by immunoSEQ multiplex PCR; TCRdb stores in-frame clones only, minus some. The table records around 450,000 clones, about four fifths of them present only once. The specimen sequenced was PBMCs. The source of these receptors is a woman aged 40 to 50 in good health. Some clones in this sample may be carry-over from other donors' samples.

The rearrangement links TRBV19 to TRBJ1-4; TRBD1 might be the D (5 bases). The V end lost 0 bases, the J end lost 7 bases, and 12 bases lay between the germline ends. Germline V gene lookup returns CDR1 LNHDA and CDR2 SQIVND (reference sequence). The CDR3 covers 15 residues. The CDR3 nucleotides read TGTGCCAGTAGTATAGAGGCCCTGGGGCGTGAAAAACTGTTTTTT. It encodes CASSIEALGREKLFF.

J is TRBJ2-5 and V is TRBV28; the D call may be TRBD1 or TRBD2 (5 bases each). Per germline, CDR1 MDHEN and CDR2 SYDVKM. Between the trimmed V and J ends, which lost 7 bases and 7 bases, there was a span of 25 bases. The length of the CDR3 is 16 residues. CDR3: CASTLTDTSGRATQYF. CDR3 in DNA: TGTGCCAGCACCCTAACGGACACCTCGGGAAGGGCGACCCAGTACTTC.

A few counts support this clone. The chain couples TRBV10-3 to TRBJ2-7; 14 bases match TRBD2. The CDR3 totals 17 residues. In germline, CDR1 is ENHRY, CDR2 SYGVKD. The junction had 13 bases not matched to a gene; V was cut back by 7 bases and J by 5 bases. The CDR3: CAIIPRGTSGSLHEQYF. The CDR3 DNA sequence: TGTGCCATCATTCCCCGAGGGACTAGCGGGAGTCTCCACGAGCAGTACTTC.

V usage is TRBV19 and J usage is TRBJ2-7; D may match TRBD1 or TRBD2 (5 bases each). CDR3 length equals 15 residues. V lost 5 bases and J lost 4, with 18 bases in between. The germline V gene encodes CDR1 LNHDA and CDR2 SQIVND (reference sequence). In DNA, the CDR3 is TGTGCCAGTAGTTCTCCGGGACGAAGGCTTTACGAGCAGTACTTC. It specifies CASSSPGRRLYEQYF.

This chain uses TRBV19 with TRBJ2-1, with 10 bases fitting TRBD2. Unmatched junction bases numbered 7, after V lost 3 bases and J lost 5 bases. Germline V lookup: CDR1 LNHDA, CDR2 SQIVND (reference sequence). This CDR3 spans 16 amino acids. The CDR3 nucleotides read TGTGCCAGTAGTATGGGAGCGGGAGGGCCGGACAATGAGCAGTTCTTC. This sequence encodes CASSMGAGGPDNEQFF.

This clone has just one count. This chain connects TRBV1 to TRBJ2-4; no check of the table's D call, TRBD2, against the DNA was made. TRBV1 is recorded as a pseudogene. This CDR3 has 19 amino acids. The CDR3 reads CTSRRAGTSGRIAKNIQYF. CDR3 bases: TGCACCAGCAGGAGGGCAGGGACTAGCGGGAGAATAGCCAAAAACATTCAGTACTTC.

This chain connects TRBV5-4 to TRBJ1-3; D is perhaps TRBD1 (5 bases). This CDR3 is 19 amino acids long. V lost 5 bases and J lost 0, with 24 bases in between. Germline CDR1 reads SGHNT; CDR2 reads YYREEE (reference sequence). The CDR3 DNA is TGTGCCAGCAGACTCTCCCAGGGTTCTGGTGCCTACTCTGGAAACACCATATATTTT. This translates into CASRLSQGSGAYSGNTIYF.

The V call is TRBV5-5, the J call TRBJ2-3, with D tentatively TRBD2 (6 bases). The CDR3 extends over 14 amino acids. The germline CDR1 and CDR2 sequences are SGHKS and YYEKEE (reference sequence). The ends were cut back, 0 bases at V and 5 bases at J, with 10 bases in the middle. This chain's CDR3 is CASSLAGVVDTQYF. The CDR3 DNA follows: TGTGCCAGCAGCTTGGCGGGAGTCGTAGATACGCAGTATTTT.

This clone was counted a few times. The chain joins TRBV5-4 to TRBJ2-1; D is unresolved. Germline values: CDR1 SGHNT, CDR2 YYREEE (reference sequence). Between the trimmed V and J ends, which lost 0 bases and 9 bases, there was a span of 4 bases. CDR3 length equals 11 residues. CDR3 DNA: TGTGCCAGCAGCTTGGTGGGTGAGCAGTTCTTC. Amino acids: CASSLVGEQFF.

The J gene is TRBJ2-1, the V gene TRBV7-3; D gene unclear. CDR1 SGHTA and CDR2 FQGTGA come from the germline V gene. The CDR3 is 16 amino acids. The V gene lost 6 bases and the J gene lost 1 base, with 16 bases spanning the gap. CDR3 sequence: CASRSAKGLSYNEQFF. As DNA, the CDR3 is TGTGCCAGCAGGTCGGCCAAGGGCCTTTCCTACAATGAGCAGTTCTTC.

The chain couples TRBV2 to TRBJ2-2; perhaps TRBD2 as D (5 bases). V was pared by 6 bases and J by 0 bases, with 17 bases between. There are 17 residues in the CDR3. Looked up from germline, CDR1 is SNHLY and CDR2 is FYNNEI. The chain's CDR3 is CASSNLAGPPNTGELFF. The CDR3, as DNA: TGTGCCAGCAGCAACCTAGCTGGTCCCCCGAACACCGGGGAGCTGTTTTTT.

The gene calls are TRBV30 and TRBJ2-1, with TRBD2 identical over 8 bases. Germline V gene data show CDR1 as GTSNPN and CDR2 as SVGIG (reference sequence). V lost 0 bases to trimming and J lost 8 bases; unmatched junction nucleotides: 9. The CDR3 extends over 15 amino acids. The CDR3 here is CAWSVGAGVGDEQFF. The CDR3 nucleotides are TGTGCCTGGAGTGTCGGAGCGGGAGTGGGAGATGAGCAGTTCTTC.

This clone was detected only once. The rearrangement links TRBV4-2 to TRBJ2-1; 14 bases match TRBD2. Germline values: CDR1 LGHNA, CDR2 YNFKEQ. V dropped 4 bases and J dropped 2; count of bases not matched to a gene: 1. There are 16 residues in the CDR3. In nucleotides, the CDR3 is TGTGCCAGCAGCCCGACTAGCGGGAGGGCCTACAATGAGCAGTTCTTC. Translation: CASSPTSGRAYNEQFF.

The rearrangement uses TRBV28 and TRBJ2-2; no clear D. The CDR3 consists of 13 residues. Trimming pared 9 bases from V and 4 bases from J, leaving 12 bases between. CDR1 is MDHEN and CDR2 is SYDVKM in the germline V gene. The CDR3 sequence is CASRPLGTGELFF. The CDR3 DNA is TGTGCCAGTAGACCCCTAGGCACCGGGGAGCTGTTTTTT.

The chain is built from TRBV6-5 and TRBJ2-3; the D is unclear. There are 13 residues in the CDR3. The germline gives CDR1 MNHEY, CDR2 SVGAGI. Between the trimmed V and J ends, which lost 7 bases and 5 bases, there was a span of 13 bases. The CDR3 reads CASTNPPGDTQYF. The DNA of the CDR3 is TGTGCCAGCACCAATCCACCCGGAGATACGCAGTATTTT.

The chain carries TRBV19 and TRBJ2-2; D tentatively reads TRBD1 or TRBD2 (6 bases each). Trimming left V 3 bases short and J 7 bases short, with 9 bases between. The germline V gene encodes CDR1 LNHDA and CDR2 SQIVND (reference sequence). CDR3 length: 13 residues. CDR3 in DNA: TGTGCCAGTAGTATCAGGGGAGGCGGGGAGCTGTTTTTT. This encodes CASSIRGGGELFF.

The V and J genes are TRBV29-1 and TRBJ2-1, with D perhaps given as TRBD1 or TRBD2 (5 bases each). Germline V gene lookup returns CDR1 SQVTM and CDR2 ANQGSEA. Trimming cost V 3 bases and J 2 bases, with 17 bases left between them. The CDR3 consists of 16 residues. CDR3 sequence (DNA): TGCAGCGTTGAGAAATGGGACCAAGATCCCTACAATGAGCAGTTCTTC. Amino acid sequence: CSVEKWDQDPYNEQFF.

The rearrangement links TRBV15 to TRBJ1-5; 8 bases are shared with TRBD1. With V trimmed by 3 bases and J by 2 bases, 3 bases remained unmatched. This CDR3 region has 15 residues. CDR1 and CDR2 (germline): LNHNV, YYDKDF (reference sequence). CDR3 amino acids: CATSSQTGGNQPQHF. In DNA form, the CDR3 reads TGTGCCACCAGCAGTCAGACAGGGGGCAATCAGCCCCAGCATTTT.

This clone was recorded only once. The CDR3 coding sequence is TGTGCCAGCAGCCCCCGGTATAGAGGATACAATGAGCAGTTCTTC. Its protein is CASSPRYRGYNEQFF. The V and J genes are TRBV7-6 and TRBJ2-1, with D unclear. Germline lookup yields CDR1 SGHVS and CDR2 FNYEAQ. CDR3 size: 15 residues. The V and J ends lost 5 bases and 4 bases respectively, with 15 bases between them.

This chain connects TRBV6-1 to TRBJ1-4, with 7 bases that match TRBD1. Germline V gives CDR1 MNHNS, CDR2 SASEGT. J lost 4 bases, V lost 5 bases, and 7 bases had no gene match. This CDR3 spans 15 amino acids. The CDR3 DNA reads TGTGCCAGCAGTCAACCGGGACAGTTTAATGAAAAACTGTTTTTT. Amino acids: CASSQPGQFNEKLFF.

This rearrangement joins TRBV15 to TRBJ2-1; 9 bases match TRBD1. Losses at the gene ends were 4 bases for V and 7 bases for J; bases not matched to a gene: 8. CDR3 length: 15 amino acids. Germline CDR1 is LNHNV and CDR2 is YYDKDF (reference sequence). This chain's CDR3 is CATSMTGTGPNEQFF. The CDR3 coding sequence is TGTGCCACCAGCATGACCGGGACAGGGCCGAATGAGCAGTTCTTC. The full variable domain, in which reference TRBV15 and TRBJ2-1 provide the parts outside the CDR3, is DAMVIQNPRYQVTQFGKPVTLSCSQTLNHNVMYWYQQKSSQAPKLLFHYYDKDFNNEADTPDNFQSRRPNTSFCFLDIRSPGLGDTAMYLCATSMTGTGPNEQFFGPGTRLTVL.

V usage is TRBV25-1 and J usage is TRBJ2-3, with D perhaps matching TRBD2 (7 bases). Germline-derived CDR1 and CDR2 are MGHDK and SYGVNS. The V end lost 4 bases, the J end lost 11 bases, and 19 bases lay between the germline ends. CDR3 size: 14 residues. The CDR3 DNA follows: TGTGCCAGCAGTGGCGGGGGCTCGTTTCTTGGGCAGTATTTT. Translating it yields CASSGGGSFLGQYF.

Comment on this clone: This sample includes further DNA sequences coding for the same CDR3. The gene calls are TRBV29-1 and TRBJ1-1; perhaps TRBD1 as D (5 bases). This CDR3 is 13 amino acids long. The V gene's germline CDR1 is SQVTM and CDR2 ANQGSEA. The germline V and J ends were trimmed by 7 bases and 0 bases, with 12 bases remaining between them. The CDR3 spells CSGAGQLNTEAFF. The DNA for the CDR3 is TGCAGCGGGGCAGGGCAGTTGAACACTGAAGCTTTCTTT.

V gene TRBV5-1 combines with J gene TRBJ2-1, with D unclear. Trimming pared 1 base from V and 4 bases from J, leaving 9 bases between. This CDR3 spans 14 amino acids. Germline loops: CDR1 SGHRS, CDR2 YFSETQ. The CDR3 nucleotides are TGCGCCAGCAGCTTGTCTCCTTTTTACAATGAGCAGTTCTTC. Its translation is CASSLSPFYNEQFF.